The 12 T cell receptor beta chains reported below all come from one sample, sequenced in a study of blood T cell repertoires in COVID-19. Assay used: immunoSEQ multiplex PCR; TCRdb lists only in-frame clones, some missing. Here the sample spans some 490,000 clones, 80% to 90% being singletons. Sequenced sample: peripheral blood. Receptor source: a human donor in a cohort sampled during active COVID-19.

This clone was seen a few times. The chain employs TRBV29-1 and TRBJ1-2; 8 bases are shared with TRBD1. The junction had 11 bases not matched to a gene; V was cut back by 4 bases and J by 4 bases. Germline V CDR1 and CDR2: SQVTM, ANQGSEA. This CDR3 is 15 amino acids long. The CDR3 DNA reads TGCAGCGTTGCGTCGGACCCAGGGGGCGGCTATGGCTACACCTTC. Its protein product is CSVASDPGGGYGYTF. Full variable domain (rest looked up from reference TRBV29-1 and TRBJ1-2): SAVISQKPSRDICQRGTSLTIQCQVDSQVTMMFWYRQQPGQSLTLIATANQGSEATYESGFVIDKFPISRPNLTFSTLTVSNMSPEDSSIYLCSVASDPGGGYGYTFGSGTRLTVV.

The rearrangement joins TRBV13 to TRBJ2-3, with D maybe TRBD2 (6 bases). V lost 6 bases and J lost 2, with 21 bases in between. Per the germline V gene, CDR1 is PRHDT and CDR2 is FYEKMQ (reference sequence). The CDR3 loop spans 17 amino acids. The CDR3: CASSPTRDSEPTDTQYF. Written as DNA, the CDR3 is TGTGCCAGCAGTCCTACACGGGACTCGGAGCCCACAGATACGCAGTATTTT.

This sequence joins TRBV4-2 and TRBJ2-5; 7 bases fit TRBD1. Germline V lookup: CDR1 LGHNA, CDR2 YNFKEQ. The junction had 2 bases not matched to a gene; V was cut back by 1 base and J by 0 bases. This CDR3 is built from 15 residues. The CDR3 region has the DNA TGTGCCAGCAGCCAAGTAGGGGGCAACCAAGAGACCCAGTACTTC. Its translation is CASSQVGGNQETQYF.

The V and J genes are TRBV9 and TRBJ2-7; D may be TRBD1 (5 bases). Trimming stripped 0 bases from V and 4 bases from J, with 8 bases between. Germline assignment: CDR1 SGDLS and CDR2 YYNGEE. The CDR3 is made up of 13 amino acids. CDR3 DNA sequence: TGTGCCAGCAGCGTAGGAGCAGGGTACGAGCAGTACTTC. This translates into CASSVGAGYEQYF.

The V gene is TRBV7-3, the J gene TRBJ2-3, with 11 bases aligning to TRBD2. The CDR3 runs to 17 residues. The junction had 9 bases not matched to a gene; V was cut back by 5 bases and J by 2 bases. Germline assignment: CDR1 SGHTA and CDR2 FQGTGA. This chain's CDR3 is CASSRGLAGRLTDTQYF. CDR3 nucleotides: TGTGCCAGCAGCCGAGGACTAGCGGGCCGACTCACAGATACGCAGTATTTT.

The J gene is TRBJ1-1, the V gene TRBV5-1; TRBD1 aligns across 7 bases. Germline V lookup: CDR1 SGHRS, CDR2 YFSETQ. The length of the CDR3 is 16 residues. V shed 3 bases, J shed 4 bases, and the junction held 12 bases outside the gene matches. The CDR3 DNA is TGCGCCAGCAGCTCCGCCAACCCCAGGGGGAGCACTGAAGCTTTCTTT. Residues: CASSSANPRGSTEAFF.

The DNA for the CDR3 is TGTGCCAGCAGCCAAACCCCCTCACGGTACTCCTACGAGCAGTACTTC. This codes for CASSQTPSRYSYEQYF. This chain links TRBV3-1 (or the pseudogene TRBV3-2) with TRBJ2-7; no definite D call. There are 16 residues in the CDR3. CDR1 LGHDT and CDR2 YNNKEL come from the germline V gene (reference sequence). V lost 2 bases and J lost 0, with 14 bases in between.

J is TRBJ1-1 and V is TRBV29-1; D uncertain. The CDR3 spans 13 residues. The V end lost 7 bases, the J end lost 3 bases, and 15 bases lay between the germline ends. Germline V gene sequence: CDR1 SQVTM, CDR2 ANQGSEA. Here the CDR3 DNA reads TGCAGCGGCCGGGTAAATCCGGACACTGAAGCTTTCTTT. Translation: CSGRVNPDTEAFF.

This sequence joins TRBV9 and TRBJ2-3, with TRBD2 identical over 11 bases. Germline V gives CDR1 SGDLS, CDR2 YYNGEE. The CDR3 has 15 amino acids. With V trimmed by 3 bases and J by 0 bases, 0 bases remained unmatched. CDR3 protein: CASSGTSGSTDTQYF. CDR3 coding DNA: TGTGCCAGCAGCGGGACTAGCGGGAGCACAGATACGCAGTATTTT.

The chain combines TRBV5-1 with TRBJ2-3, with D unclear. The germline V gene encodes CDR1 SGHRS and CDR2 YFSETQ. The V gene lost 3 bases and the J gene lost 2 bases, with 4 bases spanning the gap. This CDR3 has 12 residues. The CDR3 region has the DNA TGCGCCAGCAGCTCATCCACAGATACGCAGTATTTT. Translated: CASSSSTDTQYF.

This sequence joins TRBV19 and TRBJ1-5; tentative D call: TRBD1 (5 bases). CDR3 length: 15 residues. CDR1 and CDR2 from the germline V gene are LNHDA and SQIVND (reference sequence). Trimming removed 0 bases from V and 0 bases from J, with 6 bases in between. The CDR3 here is CASSIERGSNQPQHF. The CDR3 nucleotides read TGTGCCAGTAGTATAGAAAGGGGTAGCAATCAGCCCCAGCATTTT. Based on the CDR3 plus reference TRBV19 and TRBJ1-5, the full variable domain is DGGITQSPKYLFRKEGQNVTLSCEQNLNHDAMYWYRQDPGQGLRLIYYSQIVNDFQKGDIAEGYSVSREKKESFPLTVTSAQKNPTAFYLCASSIERGSNQPQHFGDGTRLSIL.

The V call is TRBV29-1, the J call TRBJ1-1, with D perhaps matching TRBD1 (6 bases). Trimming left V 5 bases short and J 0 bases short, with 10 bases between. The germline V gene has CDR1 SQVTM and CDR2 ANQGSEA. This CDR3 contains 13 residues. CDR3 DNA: TGCAGCGTTTATCAGGGGTTGAACACTGAAGCTTTCTTT. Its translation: CSVYQGLNTEAFF.